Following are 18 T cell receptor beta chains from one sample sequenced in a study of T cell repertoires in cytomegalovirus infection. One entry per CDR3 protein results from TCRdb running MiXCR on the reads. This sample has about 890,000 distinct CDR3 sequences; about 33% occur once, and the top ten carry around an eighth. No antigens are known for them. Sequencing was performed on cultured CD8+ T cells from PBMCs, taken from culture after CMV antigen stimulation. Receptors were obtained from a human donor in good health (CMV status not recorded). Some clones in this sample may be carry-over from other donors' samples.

The CDR3 is CASSLVGQLLSYNEQFF. The CDR3 DNA sequence: TGTGCCAGCAGCTTAGTTGGTCAGCTCCTGTCCTACAATGAGCAGTTCTTC. This chain joins TRBV11-2 and TRBJ2-1, with D unresolved. Trimming removed 1 base from V and 1 base from J, with 14 bases in between. This CDR3 is built from 17 residues. Germline values: CDR1 SGHAT, CDR2 FQNNGV. The full variable domain, completed using reference TRBV11-2 and TRBJ2-1, is EAGVAQSPRYKIIEKRQSVAFWCNPISGHATLYWYQQILGQGPKLLIQFQNNGVVDDSQLPKDRFSAERLKGVDSTLKIQPAKLEDSAVYLCASSLVGQLLSYNEQFFGPGTRLTVL.

CDR3: CASSYSHADRYEQYV. In DNA, the CDR3 is TGTGCCAGCAGTTACTCCCACGCCGATCGGTACGAGCAGTACGTC. This chain joins TRBV6-2 or TRBV6-3 and TRBJ2-7; no definite D call. This CDR3 spans 15 amino acids. With 0 bases removed from V and 4 bases from J, the gap between germline ends came to 13 bases. The V gene's germline CDR1 is MNHEY and CDR2 SVGEGT.

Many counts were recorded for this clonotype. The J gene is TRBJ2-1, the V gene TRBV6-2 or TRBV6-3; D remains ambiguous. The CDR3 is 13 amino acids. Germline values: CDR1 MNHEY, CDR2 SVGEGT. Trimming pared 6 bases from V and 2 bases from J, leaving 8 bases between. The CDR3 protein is CASSLVTYNEQFF. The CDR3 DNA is TGTGCCAGCAGCCTGGTGACCTACAATGAGCAGTTCTTC.

The CDR3 is CASSQVKAGGNNEQFF. The CDR3 DNA is TGTGCCAGCAGCCAAGTTAAAGCGGGAGGAAACAATGAGCAGTTCTTC. This chain connects TRBV3-1 to TRBJ2-1, with TRBD2 matching over 9 bases. J was trimmed by 5 bases and V by 1 base; bases with no gene match: 6. CDR3 size: 16 residues. CDR1 is LGHDT and CDR2 is YNNKEL in the germline V gene (reference sequence).

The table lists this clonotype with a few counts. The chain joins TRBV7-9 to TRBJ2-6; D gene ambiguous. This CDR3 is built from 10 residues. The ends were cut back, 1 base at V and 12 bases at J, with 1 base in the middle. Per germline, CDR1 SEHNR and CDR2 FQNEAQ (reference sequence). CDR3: CASSLGVLTF. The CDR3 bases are TGTGCCAGCAGCTTAGGCGTCCTGACTTTC.

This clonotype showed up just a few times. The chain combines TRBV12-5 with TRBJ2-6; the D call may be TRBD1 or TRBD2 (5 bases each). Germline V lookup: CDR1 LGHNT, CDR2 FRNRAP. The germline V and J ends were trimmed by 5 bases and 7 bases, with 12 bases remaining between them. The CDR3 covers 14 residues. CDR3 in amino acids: CASGIWDQANVLTF. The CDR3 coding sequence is TGTGCTAGTGGTATCTGGGACCAAGCCAACGTCCTGACTTTC.

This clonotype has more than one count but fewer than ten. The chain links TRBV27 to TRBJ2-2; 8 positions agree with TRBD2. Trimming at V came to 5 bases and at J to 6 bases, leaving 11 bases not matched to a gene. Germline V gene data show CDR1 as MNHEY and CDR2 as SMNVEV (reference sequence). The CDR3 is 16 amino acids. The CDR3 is CASSRPGLDSPGELFF. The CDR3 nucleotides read TGTGCCAGCAGTCGTCCGGGACTAGATTCCCCCGGGGAGCTGTTTTTT.

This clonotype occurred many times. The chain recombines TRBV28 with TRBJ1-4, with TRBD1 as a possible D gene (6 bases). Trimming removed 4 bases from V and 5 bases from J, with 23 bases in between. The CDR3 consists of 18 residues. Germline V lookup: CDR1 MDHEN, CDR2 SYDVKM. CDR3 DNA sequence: TGTGCCAGCAGTTCTATATACGCCAAGGGGGATGAGAATGAAAAACTGTTTTTT. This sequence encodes CASSSIYAKGDENEKLFF. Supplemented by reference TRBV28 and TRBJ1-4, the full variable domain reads DVKVTQSSRYLVKRTGEKVFLECVQDMDHENMFWYRQDPGLGLRLIYFSYDVKMKEKGDIPEGYSVSREKKERFSLILESASTNQTSMYLCASSSIYAKGDENEKLFFGSGTQLSVL.

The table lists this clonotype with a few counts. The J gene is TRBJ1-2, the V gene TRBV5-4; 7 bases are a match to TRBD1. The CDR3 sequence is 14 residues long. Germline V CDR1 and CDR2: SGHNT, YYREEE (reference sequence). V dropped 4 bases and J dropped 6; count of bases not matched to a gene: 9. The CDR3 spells CASSAGGSNHGYTF. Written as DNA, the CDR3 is TGTGCCAGCAGCGCAGGGGGAAGCAATCATGGCTACACCTTC.

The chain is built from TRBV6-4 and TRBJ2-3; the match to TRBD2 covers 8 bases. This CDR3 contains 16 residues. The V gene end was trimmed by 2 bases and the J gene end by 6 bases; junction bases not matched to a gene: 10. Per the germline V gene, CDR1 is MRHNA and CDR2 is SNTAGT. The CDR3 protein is CASSDMAGGHDDTQYF. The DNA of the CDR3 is TGTGCCAGCAGTGACATGGCGGGGGGCCACGATGATACGCAGTATTTT.

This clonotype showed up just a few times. CDR3 in amino acids: CASSSTDSLLPYEQYF. In DNA, the CDR3 is TGTGCCAGCAGCTCGACGGATTCGTTGCTTCCCTACGAGCAGTACTTC. The V gene is TRBV5-5, the J gene TRBJ2-7, with no clear D. This CDR3 contains 16 residues. Germline CDR1 reads SGHKS; CDR2 reads YYEKEE (reference sequence). V shed 3 bases and J shed 2 bases, with 18 bases lying between them.

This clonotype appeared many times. In DNA, the CDR3 is TGTGCCAGCAGCCCCACGAAGAGGGGAACCTACGAGCAGTACTTC. Translated: CASSPTKRGTYEQYF. This sequence joins TRBV28 and TRBJ2-7; D may correspond to TRBD1 or TRBD2 (5 bases each). Trimming left V 6 bases short and J 2 bases short, with 17 bases between. CDR1 and CDR2 (germline): MDHEN, SYDVKM. The length of the CDR3 is 15 residues.

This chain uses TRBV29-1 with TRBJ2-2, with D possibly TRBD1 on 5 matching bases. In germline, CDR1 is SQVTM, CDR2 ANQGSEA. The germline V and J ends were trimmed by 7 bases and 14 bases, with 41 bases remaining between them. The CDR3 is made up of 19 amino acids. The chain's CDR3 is CSAIDMSVAGERGSHVLFF. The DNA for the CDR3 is TGCAGCGCTATAGACATGTCCGTGGCCGGCGAAAGGGGTTCTCACGTTCTGTTTTTT.

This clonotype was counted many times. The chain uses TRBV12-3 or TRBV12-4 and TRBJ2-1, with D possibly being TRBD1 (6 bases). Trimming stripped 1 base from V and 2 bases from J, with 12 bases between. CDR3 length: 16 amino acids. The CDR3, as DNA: TGTGCCAGCAGTTTAGATAAGGGGGTAGCCTACAATGAGCAGTTCTTC. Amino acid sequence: CASSLDKGVAYNEQFF.

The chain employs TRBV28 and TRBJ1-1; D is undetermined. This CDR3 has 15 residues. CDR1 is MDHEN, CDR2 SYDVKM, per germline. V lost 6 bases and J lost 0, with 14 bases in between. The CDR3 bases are TGTGCCAGCAGAAAAGACGGATTAATGAACACTGAAGCTTTCTTT. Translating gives CASRKDGLMNTEAFF.

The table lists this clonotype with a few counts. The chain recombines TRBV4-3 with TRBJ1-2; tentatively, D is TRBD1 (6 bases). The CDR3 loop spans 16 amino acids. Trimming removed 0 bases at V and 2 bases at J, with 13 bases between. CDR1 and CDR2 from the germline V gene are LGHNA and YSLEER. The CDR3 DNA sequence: TGCGCCAGCAGCCAAGACATTCAGGGGTTGAACTATGGCTACACCTTC. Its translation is CASSQDIQGLNYGYTF.

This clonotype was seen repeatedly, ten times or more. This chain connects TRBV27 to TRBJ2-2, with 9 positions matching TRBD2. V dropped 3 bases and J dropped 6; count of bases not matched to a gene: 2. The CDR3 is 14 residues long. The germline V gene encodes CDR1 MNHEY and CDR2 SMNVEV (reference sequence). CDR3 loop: CASSFGGGAGELFF. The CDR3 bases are TGTGCCAGCAGTTTTGGCGGGGGGGCCGGGGAGCTGTTTTTT.

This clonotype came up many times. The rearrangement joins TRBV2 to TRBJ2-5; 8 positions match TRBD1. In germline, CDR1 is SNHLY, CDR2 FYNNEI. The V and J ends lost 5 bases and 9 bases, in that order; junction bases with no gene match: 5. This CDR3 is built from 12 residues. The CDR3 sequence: CASSQQGEPQYF. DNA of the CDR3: TGTGCCAGCAGTCAACAGGGGGAGCCCCAGTACTTC.